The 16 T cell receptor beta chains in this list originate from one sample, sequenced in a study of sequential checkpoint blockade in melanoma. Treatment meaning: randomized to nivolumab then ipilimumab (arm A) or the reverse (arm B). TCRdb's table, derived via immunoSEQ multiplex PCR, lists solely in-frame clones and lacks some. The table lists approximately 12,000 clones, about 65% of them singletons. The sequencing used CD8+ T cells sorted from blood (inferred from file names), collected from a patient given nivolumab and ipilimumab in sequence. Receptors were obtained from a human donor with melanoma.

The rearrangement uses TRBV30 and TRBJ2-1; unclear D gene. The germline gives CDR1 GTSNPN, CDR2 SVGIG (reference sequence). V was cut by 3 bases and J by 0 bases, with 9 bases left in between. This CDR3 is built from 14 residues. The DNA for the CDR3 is TGTGCCTGGAGGGTGAGTCTCTCCTACAATGAGCAGTTCTTC. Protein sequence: CAWRVSLSYNEQFF.

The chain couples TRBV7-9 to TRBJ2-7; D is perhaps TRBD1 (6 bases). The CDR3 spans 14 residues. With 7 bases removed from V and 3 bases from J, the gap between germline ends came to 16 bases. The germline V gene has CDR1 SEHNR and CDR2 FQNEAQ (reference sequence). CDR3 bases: TGTGCCAGCACCCCCCCGACAGGCGGCTACGAGCAGTACTTC. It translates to CASTPPTGGYEQYF.

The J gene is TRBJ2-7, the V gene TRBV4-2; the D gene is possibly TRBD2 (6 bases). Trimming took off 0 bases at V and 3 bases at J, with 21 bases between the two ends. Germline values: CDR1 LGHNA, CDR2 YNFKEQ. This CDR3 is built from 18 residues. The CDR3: CASSQEGIAALPGYEQYF. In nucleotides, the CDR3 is TGTGCCAGCAGCCAAGAAGGGATAGCGGCCCTACCTGGCTACGAGCAGTACTTC.

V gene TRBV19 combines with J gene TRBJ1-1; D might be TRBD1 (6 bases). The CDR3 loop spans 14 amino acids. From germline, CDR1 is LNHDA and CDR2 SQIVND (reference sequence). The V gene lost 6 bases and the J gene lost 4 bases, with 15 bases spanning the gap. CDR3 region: CASRVRGSGTEAFF. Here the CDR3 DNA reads TGTGCCAGTAGGGTCAGGGGTTCAGGCACTGAAGCTTTCTTT.

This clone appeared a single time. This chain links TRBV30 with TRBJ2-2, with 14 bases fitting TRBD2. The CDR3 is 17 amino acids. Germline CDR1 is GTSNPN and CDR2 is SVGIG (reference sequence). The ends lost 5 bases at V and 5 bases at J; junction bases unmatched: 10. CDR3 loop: CAWRGLAGGGGTGELFF. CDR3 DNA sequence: TGTGCCTGGCGAGGACTAGCGGGAGGTGGGGGGACCGGGGAGCTGTTTTTT.

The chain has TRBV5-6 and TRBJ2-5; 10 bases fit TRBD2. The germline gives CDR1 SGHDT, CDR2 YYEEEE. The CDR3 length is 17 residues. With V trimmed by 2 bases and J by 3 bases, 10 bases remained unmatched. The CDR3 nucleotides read TGTGCCAGCAGCTTAACACGGCTTCTAGCGGGGGAAGAGACCCAGTACTTC. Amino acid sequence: CASSLTRLLAGEETQYF. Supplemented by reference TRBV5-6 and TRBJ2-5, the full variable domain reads DAGVTQSPTHLIKTRGQQVTLRCSPKSGHDTVSWYQQALGQGPQFIFQYYEEEERQRGNFPDRFSGHQFPNYSSELNVNALLLGDSALYLCASSLTRLLAGEETQYFGPGTRLLVL.

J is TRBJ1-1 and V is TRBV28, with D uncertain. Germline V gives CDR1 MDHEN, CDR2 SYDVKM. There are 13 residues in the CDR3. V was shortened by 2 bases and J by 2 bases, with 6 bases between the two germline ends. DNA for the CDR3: TGTGCCAGCAGTTTAAGAGATAACACTGAAGCTTTCTTT. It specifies CASSLRDNTEAFF.

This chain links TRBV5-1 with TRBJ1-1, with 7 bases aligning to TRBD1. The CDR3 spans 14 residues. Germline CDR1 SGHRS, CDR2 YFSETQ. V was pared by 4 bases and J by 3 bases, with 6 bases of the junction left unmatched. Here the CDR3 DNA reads TGCGCCAGCAGCCCCTACAGGGGCTACACTGAAGCTTTCTTT. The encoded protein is CASSPYRGYTEAFF.

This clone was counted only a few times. The CDR3 DNA reads as TGTGCCAGCAGCCCGCAGGGGGCACCCCCCTACGAGCAGTACTTC. It specifies CASSPQGAPPYEQYF. This rearrangement joins TRBV5-6 to TRBJ2-7, with 8 bases identical to TRBD1. J gave up 2 bases and V 4 bases, and 8 bases lay outside the gene matches. This CDR3 is built from 15 residues. Germline V gene lookup returns CDR1 SGHDT and CDR2 YYEEEE.

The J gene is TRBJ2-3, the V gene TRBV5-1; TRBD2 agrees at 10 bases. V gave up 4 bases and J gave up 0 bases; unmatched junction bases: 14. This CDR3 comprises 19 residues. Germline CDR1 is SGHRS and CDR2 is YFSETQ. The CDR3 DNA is TGCGCCAGCAGCCTCCGCCTAGCGGGGGTTACGGGTAGCACAGATACGCAGTATTTT. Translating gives CASSLRLAGVTGSTDTQYF.

The CDR3 bases are TGTGCCACCAATACGGGGGGGCTTAATTCACCCCTCCACTTT. It translates to CATNTGGLNSPLHF. The chain employs TRBV2 and TRBJ1-6, with D perhaps TRBD1 (6 bases). Trimming took off 10 bases at V and 6 bases at J, with 16 bases between the two ends. The germline CDR1 and CDR2 sequences are SNHLY and FYNNEI. The CDR3 runs to 14 residues.

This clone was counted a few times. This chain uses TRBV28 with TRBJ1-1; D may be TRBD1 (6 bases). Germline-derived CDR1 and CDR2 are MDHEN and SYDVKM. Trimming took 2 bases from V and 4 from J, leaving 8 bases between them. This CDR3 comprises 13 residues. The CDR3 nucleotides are TGTGCCAGCAGTTTAGGACAGTCCACTGAAGCTTTCTTT. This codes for CASSLGQSTEAFF.

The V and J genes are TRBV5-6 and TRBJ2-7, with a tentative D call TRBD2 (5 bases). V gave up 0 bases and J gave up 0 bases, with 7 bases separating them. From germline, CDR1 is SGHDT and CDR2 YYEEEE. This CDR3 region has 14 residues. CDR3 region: CASSLVGSSYEQYF. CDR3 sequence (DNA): TGTGCCAGCAGCTTGGTAGGGAGCTCCTACGAGCAGTACTTC.

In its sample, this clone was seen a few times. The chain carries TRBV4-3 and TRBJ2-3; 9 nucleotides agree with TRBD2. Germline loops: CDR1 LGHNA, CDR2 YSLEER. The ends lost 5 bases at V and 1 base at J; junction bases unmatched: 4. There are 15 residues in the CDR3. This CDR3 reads CASSVERGGTDTQYF. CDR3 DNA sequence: TGCGCCAGCAGCGTAGAGCGGGGGGGCACAGATACGCAGTATTTT.

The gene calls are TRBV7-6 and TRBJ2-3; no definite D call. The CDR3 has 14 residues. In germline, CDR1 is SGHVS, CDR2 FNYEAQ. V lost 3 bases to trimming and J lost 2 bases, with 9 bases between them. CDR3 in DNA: TGTGCCAGCAGCTTTGAGGCTAACACAGATACGCAGTATTTT. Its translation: CASSFEANTDTQYF.

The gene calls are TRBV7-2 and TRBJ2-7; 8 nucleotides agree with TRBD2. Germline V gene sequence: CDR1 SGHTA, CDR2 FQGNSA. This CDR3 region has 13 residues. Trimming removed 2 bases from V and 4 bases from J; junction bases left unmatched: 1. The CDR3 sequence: CASSLSGGYEQYF. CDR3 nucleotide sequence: TGTGCCAGCAGCTTATCGGGGGGGTACGAGCAGTACTTC.